This passage covers 26 T cell receptor beta chains from one sample sequenced in a study of siplizumab effects on memory and regulatory T cells. The repertoire was sequenced with immunoSEQ multiplex PCR; TCRdb's copy has only in-frame clones and lacks some. This repertoire shows approximately 100,000 clones, about 93% found once; its top ten account for about 0.16%. Sequenced sample: non-Treg CD4+ T cells sorted from blood. The receptors derive from a human donor in good health.

V and J are TRBV7-2 and TRBJ2-2, with 7 positions matching TRBD1. V was pared by 2 bases and J by 1 base, with 4 bases of the junction left unmatched. Germline CDR1 and CDR2: SGHTA and FQGNSA. CDR3 length equals 16 residues. In DNA, the CDR3 is TGTGCCAGCAGCTTAAGGCAGGGGGAGAACACCGGGGAGCTGTTTTTT. Protein product: CASSLRQGENTGELFF.

The CDR3 sequence is CAARDRGDKRRTDTQYF. CDR3 coding DNA: TGTGCCGCCCGGGACAGGGGCGACAAAAGGAGAACAGATACGCAGTATTTT. The V and J genes are TRBV27 and TRBJ2-3, with 10 positions matching TRBD1. The CDR3 loop spans 17 amino acids. The V gene's germline CDR1 is MNHEY and CDR2 SMNVEV (reference sequence). J lost 3 bases, V lost 11 bases, and 17 bases had no gene match.

The chain is built from TRBV6-5 and TRBJ1-1; the D is unclear. Trimming cost V 6 bases and J 5 bases, with 10 bases left between them. CDR1 MNHEY and CDR2 SVGAGI come from the germline V gene. There are 12 residues in the CDR3. In DNA, the CDR3 is TGTGCCAGCAGCCAGCCCGTAACTGAAGCTTTCTTT. This gives the protein CASSQPVTEAFF.

A word on this clone: Other DNA sequences in this sample translate to the same CDR3. The rearrangement uses TRBV18 and TRBJ1-1; D unresolved. V lost 2 bases, J lost 0 bases, and 4 bases lay in between. CDR3 length: 13 amino acids. Germline-derived CDR1 and CDR2 are KGHSH and LQKENI. The CDR3 DNA reads TGTGCCAGCTCACCAAGCATGAACACTGAAGCTTTCTTT. Amino acid sequence: CASSPSMNTEAFF.

This clone was seen just once. The genes are TRBV6-5 and TRBJ2-7; tentative D call: TRBD1 (6 bases). V lost 6 bases and J lost 4, with 10 bases in between. The CDR3 runs to 12 residues. CDR1 and CDR2 from the germline V gene are MNHEY and SVGAGI. The CDR3 DNA reads TGTGCCAGCAGCCAAACAGGGTACGAGCAGTACTTC. Translating gives CASSQTGYEQYF.

The gene calls are TRBV12-5 and TRBJ2-1; possibly TRBD1 for D (5 bases). V gave up 3 bases and J gave up 9 bases, with 9 bases separating them. Germline loops: CDR1 LGHNT, CDR2 FRNRAP. The CDR3 length is 12 residues. The CDR3 reads CASGFKGVEQFF. The CDR3 DNA follows: TGTGCTAGTGGTTTCAAAGGGGTTGAGCAGTTCTTC. The whole variable domain, remainder taken from reference TRBV12-5 and TRBJ2-1, is DARVTQTPRHKVTEMGQEVTMRCQPILGHNTVFWYRQTMMQGLELLAYFRNRAPLDDSGMPKDRFSAEMPDATLATLKIQPSEPRDSAVYFCASGFKGVEQFFGPGTRLTVL.

This chain joins TRBV30 and TRBJ2-1, with D possibly TRBD2 on 6 matching bases. The V gene lost 0 bases and the J gene lost 4 bases, with 19 bases spanning the gap. The CDR3 has 17 amino acids. Germline lookup yields CDR1 GTSNPN and CDR2 SVGIG (reference sequence). CDR3 DNA sequence: TGTGCCTGGAGTGTATCCTTGATGGCGGGGAAATACAATGAGCAGTTCTTC. It encodes CAWSVSLMAGKYNEQFF.

This clone was recorded only once. The rearrangement uses TRBV2 and TRBJ1-5, with 7 bases aligning to TRBD1. Germline CDR1 and CDR2: SNHLY and FYNNEI. V was clipped by 6 bases and J by 7 bases; unmatched bases: 6. The length of the CDR3 is 13 residues. In DNA form, the CDR3 reads TGTGCCAGCAGCTCTGACAGGGAACAGCCCCAGCATTTT. Translated: CASSSDREQPQHF.

This sequence joins TRBV19 and TRBJ2-3, with 7 bases lining up with TRBD2. The CDR3 is made up of 14 amino acids. Germline loops: CDR1 LNHDA, CDR2 SQIVND (reference sequence). V shed 5 bases, J shed 2 bases, and the junction held 4 bases outside the gene matches. The DNA of the CDR3 is TGTGCCAGTAGTGCAGGACTAGTCACAGATACGCAGTATTTT. Translated: CASSAGLVTDTQYF.

The genes are TRBV18 and TRBJ2-5, with D possibly being TRBD1 (6 bases). In germline, CDR1 is KGHSH, CDR2 LQKENI. The CDR3 length is 13 residues. The germline V and J ends were trimmed by 6 bases and 5 bases, with 13 bases remaining between them. The CDR3 region has the DNA TGTGCCAGCTCGAAGGGGGTGGTGGAGACCCAGTACTTC. Protein product: CASSKGVVETQYF.

This clone is a singleton in its sample. This chain connects TRBV18 to TRBJ2-5; 8 bases agree with TRBD1. This CDR3 contains 14 residues. V shed 6 bases, J shed 9 bases, and the junction held 12 bases outside the gene matches. The germline gives CDR1 KGHSH, CDR2 LQKENI. CDR3 residues: CASSREDRGTAQYF. DNA for the CDR3: TGTGCCAGCTCGCGAGAAGACAGGGGAACTGCCCAGTACTTC.

The gene calls are TRBV19 and TRBJ1-5, with D possibly being TRBD1 (6 bases). Germline loops: CDR1 LNHDA, CDR2 SQIVND (reference sequence). The CDR3 contains 15 residues. V lost 6 bases and J lost 4, with 16 bases in between. CDR3 nucleotides: TGTGCCAGTAGGGGAGGAACAGGGCTGAATCAGCCCCAGCATTTT. Translated, it gives CASRGGTGLNQPQHF.

The chain couples TRBV9 to TRBJ2-5; D not certain. The germline V and J ends were trimmed by 4 bases and 0 bases, with 7 bases remaining between them. The CDR3 has 13 amino acids. Germline-derived CDR1 and CDR2 are SGDLS and YYNGEE. The CDR3 protein is CASSIQNQETQYF. The CDR3 DNA reads TGTGCCAGCAGCATACAGAACCAAGAGACCCAGTACTTC.

J is TRBJ2-3 and V is TRBV7-6, with D possibly TRBD2 on 5 matching bases. The CDR3 totals 13 residues. Germline V CDR1 and CDR2: SGHVS, FNYEAQ. V lost 11 bases and J 2 bases, leaving 14 bases between the germline ends. The CDR3: CASGFLNTDTQYF. The CDR3 DNA follows: TGTGCCTCGGGATTTCTTAACACAGATACGCAGTATTTT.

J is TRBJ1-1 and V is TRBV2; tentatively, D is TRBD1 (6 bases). V gave up 4 bases and J gave up 5 bases, with 11 bases separating them. The CDR3 consists of 13 residues. Per the germline V gene, CDR1 is SNHLY and CDR2 is FYNNEI. The CDR3 region has the DNA TGTGCCAGCAGTGGTACAGGGTGGACTGAAGCTTTCTTT. Protein product: CASSGTGWTEAFF.

The chain recombines TRBV6-1 with TRBJ2-1, with 9 bases that match TRBD1. This CDR3 has 14 amino acids. CDR1 and CDR2 from the germline V gene are MNHNS and SASEGT. Trimming took 6 bases from V and 7 from J; bases not matched to a gene: 7. In DNA, the CDR3 is TGTGCCAGCAGCACGGGACAGGGAAGGAATGAGCAGTTCTTC. Amino acids: CASSTGQGRNEQFF.

The chain uses TRBV2 and TRBJ2-3; TRBD1 is a possible D gene (6 bases). Trimming took 4 bases from V and 5 from J, leaving 16 bases between them. Germline V gene data show CDR1 as SNHLY and CDR2 as FYNNEI. The CDR3 has 15 residues. The CDR3 sequence: CASSGSTGQLDTQYF. In nucleotides, the CDR3 is TGTGCCAGCAGTGGGTCAACTGGACAGCTAGATACGCAGTATTTT.

This rearrangement joins TRBV28 to TRBJ1-2; the D gene is possibly TRBD1 (5 bases). V shed 4 bases and J shed 6 bases, with 15 bases lying between them. CDR1 is MDHEN and CDR2 is SYDVKM in the germline V gene. The CDR3 loop spans 14 amino acids. The CDR3 protein is CASSSTQLGDGYTF. In nucleotides, the CDR3 is TGTGCCAGCAGTTCCACTCAATTGGGGGATGGCTACACCTTC.

The chain couples TRBV25-1 to TRBJ1-1; D not resolved. Trimming stripped 5 bases from V and 3 bases from J, with 16 bases between. Looked up from germline, CDR1 is MGHDK and CDR2 is SYGVNS. The CDR3 has 15 amino acids. CDR3 sequence reads: CASSPERAGDTEAFF. CDR3 DNA: TGTGCCAGCAGTCCAGAAAGGGCGGGCGACACTGAAGCTTTCTTT.

This clone was seen just once. In nucleotides, the CDR3 is TGTGCCAGCAGCGACCGGGGCAACGAGTATTCACCCCTCCACTTT. It encodes CASSDRGNEYSPLHF. This chain joins TRBV7-6 and TRBJ1-6; tentative D call: TRBD1 (5 bases). Trimming pared 5 bases from V and 8 bases from J, leaving 16 bases between. The CDR3 loop spans 15 amino acids. Germline assignment: CDR1 SGHVS and CDR2 FNYEAQ.

This chain links TRBV5-1 with TRBJ2-7, with D maybe TRBD2 (5 bases). The CDR3 is made up of 14 amino acids. Trimming took 4 bases from V and 2 from J, leaving 13 bases between them. Per the germline V gene, CDR1 is SGHRS and CDR2 is YFSETQ. The CDR3 here is CASSRTAGAYEQYF. DNA for the CDR3: TGCGCCAGCAGCCGCACGGCCGGGGCCTACGAGCAGTACTTC. The complete variable domain, with remaining parts taken from reference TRBV5-1 and TRBJ2-7, reads KAGVTQTPRYLIKTRGQQVTLSCSPISGHRSVSWYQQTPGQGLQFLFEYFSETQRNKGNFPGRFSGRQFSNSRSEMNVSTLELGDSALYLCASSRTAGAYEQYFGPGTRLTVT.

The chain combines TRBV10-3 with TRBJ1-4; 8 nucleotides agree with TRBD1. The CDR3 has 16 residues. Per the germline V gene, CDR1 is ENHRY and CDR2 is SYGVKD. V was pared by 3 bases and J by 4 bases, with 7 bases of the junction left unmatched. CDR3 sequence (DNA): TGTGCCATCAGTGACCAGGGGACAGGCCGTAATGAAAAACTGTTTTTT. It codes for CAISDQGTGRNEKLFF.

The rearrangement links TRBV5-4 to TRBJ2-5, with 9 bases aligning to TRBD2. V shed 1 base and J 2 bases; nucleotides not matched to a gene: 9. The CDR3 is 17 amino acids. Germline V CDR1 and CDR2: SGHNT, YYREEE (reference sequence). The CDR3 DNA is TGTGCCAGCAGCTTGTATGGTAGCGGGGGACAACAAGAGACCCAGTACTTC. This translates into CASSLYGSGGQQETQYF.

This chain uses TRBV18 with TRBJ2-7; possibly TRBD2 for D (6 bases). Germline values: CDR1 KGHSH, CDR2 LQKENI. Deletions cut 3 bases from V and 1 base from J, with 13 bases between. CDR3 size: 15 residues. CDR3 sequence reads: CASSPGTGESYEQYF. The CDR3 nucleotides read TGTGCCAGCTCACCCGGGACGGGGGAATCCTACGAGCAGTACTTC.

V usage is TRBV11-2 and J usage is TRBJ1-1, with TRBD1 identical over 7 bases. V trimming: 5 bases; J trimming: 5 bases; junction bases outside the gene matches: 8. CDR1 and CDR2 from the germline V gene are SGHAT and FQNNGV. The CDR3 length is 14 residues. CDR3 region: CASSPQGGRTEAFF. CDR3 coding DNA: TGTGCCAGCAGCCCCCAGGGGGGGCGAACTGAAGCTTTCTTT.

CDR3 in amino acids: CASRASGGAYEQYF. Written as DNA, the CDR3 is TGTGCCAGCAGAGCTAGCGGGGGGGCCTACGAGCAGTACTTC. This chain links TRBV13 with TRBJ2-7; 12 positions agree with TRBD2. Unmatched junction bases numbered 2, after V lost 6 bases and J lost 2 bases. The germline V gene encodes CDR1 PRHDT and CDR2 FYEKMQ (reference sequence). The length of the CDR3 is 14 residues. Together with reference TRBV13 and TRBJ2-7, the CDR3 gives the full variable domain: AAGVIQSPRHLIKEKRETATLKCYPIPRHDTVYWYQQGPGQDPQFLISFYEKMQSDKGSIPDRFSAQQFSDYHSELNMSSLELGDSALYFCASRASGGAYEQYFGPGTRLTVT.